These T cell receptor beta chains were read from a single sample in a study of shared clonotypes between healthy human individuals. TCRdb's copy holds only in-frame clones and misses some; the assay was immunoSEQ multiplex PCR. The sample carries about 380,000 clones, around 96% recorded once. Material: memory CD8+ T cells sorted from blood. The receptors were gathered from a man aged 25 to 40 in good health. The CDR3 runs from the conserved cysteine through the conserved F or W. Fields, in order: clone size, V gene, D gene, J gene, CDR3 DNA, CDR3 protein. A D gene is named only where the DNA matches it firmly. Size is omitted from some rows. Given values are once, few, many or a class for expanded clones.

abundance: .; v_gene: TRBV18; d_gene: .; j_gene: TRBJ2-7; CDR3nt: TGTGCCAGCTCACCAGAACTGGGCTCCTACGAGCAGTACTTC; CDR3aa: CASSPELGSYEQYF
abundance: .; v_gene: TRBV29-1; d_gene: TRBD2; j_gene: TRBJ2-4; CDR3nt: TGCAGCGTGTCCGGGACTAGCGGGAAAACCAAAAACATTCAGTACTTC; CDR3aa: CSVSGTSGKTKNIQYF
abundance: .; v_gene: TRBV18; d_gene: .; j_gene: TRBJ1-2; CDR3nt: TGTGCCAGCTCACCAATGACAGCGTATGGCTACACCTTC; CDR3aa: CASSPMTAYGYTF
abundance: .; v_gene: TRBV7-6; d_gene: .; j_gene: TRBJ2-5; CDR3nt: TGTGCCAGCAGCTTAGCGTTCTTAGAGACCCAGTACTTC; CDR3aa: CASSLAFLETQYF
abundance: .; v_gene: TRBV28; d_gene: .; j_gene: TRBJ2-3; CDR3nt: TGTGCCAGCAGTTTTCGGGTGGCGGATACGCAGTATTTT; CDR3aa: CASSFRVADTQYF
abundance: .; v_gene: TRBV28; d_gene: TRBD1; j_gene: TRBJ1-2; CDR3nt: TGTGCCAGCAGTTTAATCCCCGGGACAGCAGGCTACACCTTC; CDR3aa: CASSLIPGTAGYTF
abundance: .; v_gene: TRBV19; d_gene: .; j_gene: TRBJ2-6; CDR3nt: TGTGCCAGTAGTAGGCTTTCTGGGGCCAACGTCCTGACTTTC; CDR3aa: CASSRLSGANVLTF
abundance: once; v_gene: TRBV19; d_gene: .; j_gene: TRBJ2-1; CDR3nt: TGTGCCAGTAGCCGGGACTCTTCGAGCTCCTACAATGAGCAGTTCTTC; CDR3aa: CASSRDSSSSYNEQFF
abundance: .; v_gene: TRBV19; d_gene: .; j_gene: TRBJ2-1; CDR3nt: TGTGCCAGTAGTATCTCCAGGGGTGGGCAGTTCTTC; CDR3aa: CASSISRGGQFF
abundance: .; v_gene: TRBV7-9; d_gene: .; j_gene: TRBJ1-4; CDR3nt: TGTGCCAGCAGCCCGCGCTTTAAATACAGGTTCGATTCGACTGAAACTGTTTTT; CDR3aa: CASSPRFKYRFDSTETVF
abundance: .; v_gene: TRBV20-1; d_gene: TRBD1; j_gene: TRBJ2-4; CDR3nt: TGCAGTAAGGGACAGTTAAACATTCAGTACTTC; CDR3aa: CSKGQLNIQYF
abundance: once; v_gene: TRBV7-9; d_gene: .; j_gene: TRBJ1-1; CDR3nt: TGTGCCAGCAGCTTAAACCTGGGGTTCATGAACACTGAAGCTTTCTTT; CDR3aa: CASSLNLGFMNTEAFF
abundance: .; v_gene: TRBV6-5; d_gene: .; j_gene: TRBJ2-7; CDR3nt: TGTGCCAGCAGTTACTCGCCCGGACAGATAGTGGTCGAGCAGTACTTC; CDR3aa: CASSYSPGQIVVEQYF
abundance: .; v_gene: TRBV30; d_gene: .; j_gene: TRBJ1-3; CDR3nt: TGTGCCTGGAGTGTTAGTATCTCTGGAAACACCATATATTTT; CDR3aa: CAWSVSISGNTIYF
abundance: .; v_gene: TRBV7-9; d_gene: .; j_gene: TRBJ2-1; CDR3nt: TGTGCCAGCAGCACCGAGCAGTTCTTC; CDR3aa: CASSTEQFF
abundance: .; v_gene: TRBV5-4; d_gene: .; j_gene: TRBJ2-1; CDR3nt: TGTGCCAGCAGCTTCGAGGGCGGCTACAATGAGCAGTTCTTC; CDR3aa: CASSFEGGYNEQFF
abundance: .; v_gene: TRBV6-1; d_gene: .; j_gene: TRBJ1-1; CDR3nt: TGTGCCAGCAGTGAGGTCGGACAGTTGAACACTGAAGCTTTCTTT; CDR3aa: CASSEVGQLNTEAFF
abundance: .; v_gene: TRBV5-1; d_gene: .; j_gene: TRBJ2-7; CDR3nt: TGCGCCAGCAGCACCGACAGCTACGAGCAGTACTTC; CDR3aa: CASSTDSYEQYF
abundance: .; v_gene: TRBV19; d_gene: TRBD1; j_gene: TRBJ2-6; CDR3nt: TGTGCCAGTAGTAGGGACAGGGCCCCTGGGGCCAACGTCCTGACTTTC; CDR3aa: CASSRDRAPGANVLTF
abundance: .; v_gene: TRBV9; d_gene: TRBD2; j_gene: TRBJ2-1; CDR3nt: TGTGCCAGCAGCGTGCGACTAGCGGGTAACAATGAGCAGTTCTTC; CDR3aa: CASSVRLAGNNEQFF
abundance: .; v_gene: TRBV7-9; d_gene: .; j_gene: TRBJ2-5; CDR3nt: TGTGCCAGCAGCTTTAGTGGGGCTAGCGAAGAGACCCAGTACTTC; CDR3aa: CASSFSGASEETQYF
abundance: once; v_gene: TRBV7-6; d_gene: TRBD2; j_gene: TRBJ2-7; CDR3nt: TGTGCCAGCAGCCCGGGACTAGCGAACGAGCAGTACTTC; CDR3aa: CASSPGLANEQYF
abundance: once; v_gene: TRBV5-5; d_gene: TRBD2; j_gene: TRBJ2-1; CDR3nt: TGTGCCAGCAGCTCGACTAGCGGGAGGGGAGGTGAGCAGTTCTTC; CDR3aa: CASSSTSGRGGEQFF
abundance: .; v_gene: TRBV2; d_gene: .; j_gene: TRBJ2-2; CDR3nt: TGTGCCAGCAGGGAGCAGACGACCGGGGAGCTGTTTTTT; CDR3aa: CASREQTTGELFF
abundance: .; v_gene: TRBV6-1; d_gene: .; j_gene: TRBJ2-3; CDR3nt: TGTGCCAGCAGAGACATTGTTACGCAGTATTTT; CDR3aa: CASRDIVTQYF
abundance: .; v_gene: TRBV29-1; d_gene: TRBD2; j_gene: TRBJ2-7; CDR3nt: TGCAGCGTCGCTTTGATAGCGGGCAGCTACGAGCAGTACTTC; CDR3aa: CSVALIAGSYEQYF
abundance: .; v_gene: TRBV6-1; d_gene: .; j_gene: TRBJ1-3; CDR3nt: TGTGCCAGCAGTGGGTTCGCTAGCTCTGGAAACACCATATATTTT; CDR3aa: CASSGFASSGNTIYF
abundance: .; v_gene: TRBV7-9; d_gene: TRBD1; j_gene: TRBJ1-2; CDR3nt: TGTGCCAGCAGCCAGGACAGGGCATTCATGGAAGGCTACACCTTC; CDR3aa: CASSQDRAFMEGYTF
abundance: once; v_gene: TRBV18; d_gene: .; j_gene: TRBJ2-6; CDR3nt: TGTGCCAGCTCACTAGGTTGGTCTGGGGCCAACGTCCTGACTTTC; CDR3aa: CASSLGWSGANVLTF
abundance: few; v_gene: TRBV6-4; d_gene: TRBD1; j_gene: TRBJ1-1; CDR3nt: TGTGCCAGCAGTGACCGTGCCGGCCCCGGGTGGGGACAGAAAAGAGTGAACACTGAAGCTTTCTTT; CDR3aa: CASSDRAGPGWGQKRVNTEAFF
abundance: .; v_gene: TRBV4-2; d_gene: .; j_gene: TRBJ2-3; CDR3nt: TGTGCCAGCAGCACACCCGGGAGCCCCTACGACACAGATACGCAGTATTTT; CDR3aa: CASSTPGSPYDTDTQYF
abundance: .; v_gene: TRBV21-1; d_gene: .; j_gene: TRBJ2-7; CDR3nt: TGTGCCAGCAGCAAAGCGCTTTACAACTACGAGCAGTACTTC; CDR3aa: CASSKALYNYEQYF
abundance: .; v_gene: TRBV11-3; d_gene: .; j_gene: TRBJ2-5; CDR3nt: TGTGCCAGCAGCCAAGGAGAGACCCAGTACTTC; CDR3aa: CASSQGETQYF
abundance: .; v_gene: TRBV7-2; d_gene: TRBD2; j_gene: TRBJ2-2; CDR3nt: TGTGCCCTAGCGTGGGCGGGAGGTACCGGGGAGCTGTTTTTT; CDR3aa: CALAWAGGTGELFF
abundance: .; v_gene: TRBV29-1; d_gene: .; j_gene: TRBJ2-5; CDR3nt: TGCAGCGTTGGTGTCTCACAAGAGACCCAGTACTTC; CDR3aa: CSVGVSQETQYF
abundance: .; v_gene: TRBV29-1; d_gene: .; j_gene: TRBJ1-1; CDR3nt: TGCAGCGTTGATCGGGGCCTGAACACTGAAGCTTTCTTT; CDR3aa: CSVDRGLNTEAFF
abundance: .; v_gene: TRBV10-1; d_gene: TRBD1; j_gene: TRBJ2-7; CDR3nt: TGCGCCAGCAGTGGAGAGGTAGGGGACAGGGGACCAAAGCAGTACTTC; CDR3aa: CASSGEVGDRGPKQYF
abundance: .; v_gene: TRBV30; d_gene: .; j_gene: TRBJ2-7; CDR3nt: TGTGCCTGGAGTGTTTGGTACGAGCAGTACTTC; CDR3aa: CAWSVWYEQYF
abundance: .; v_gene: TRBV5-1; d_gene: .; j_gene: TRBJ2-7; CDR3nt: TGCGCCAGCAGCTTGATTCCGGGTGGGCCGACCTACGAGCAGTACTTC; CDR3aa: CASSLIPGGPTYEQYF
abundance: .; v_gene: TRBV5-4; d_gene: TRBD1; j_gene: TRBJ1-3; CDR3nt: TGTGCCAGCAGTTCCGGACAGGCCTCTGGAAACACCATATATTTT; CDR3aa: CASSSGQASGNTIYF
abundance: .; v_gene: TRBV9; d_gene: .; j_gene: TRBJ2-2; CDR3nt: TGTGCCAGCAGCCGACTAGCCGGGGAGCTGTTTTTT; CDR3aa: CASSRLAGELFF